Following are 20 T cell receptor beta chains from one sample sequenced in a study of blood T cell repertoires in COVID-19. Method: immunoSEQ multiplex PCR; TCRdb's copy keeps in-frame clones and lacks some. The sample has some 68,000 clones, 75% to 90% seen once. Source material: peripheral blood. The receptors come from a human donor in a cohort sampled during active COVID-19.

V usage is TRBV30 and J usage is TRBJ1-4; D gene unclear. The CDR3 loop spans 14 amino acids. Per the germline V gene, CDR1 is GTSNPN and CDR2 is SVGIG (reference sequence). Trimming took 6 bases from V and 2 from J, leaving 13 bases between them. The CDR3 is CACSTRGTNEKLFF. The CDR3 DNA sequence: TGTGCCTGTTCGACACGTGGTACTAATGAAAAACTGTTTTTT.

This clone was counted a few times. CDR3 residues: CASSLDRAGEQYF. The DNA of the CDR3 is TGTGCCAGCTCACTTGACAGGGCGGGAGAGCAGTACTTC. The chain is built from TRBV18 and TRBJ2-7, with a tentative D call TRBD1 (7 bases). Trimming took 4 bases from V and 7 from J, leaving 14 bases between them. From germline, CDR1 is KGHSH and CDR2 LQKENI. The CDR3 totals 13 residues.

V and J are TRBV18 and TRBJ2-5, with TRBD2 identical over 14 bases. After removal of 6 bases from V and 4 bases from J, the junction contained 10 bases not matched to a gene. The CDR3 totals 17 residues. From germline, CDR1 is KGHSH and CDR2 LQKENI. The CDR3 region is CASSEIKGLAGGETQYF. The CDR3 DNA sequence: TGTGCCAGCTCCGAAATTAAAGGACTAGCGGGGGGAGAGACCCAGTACTTC. Variable domain in full (rest from reference TRBV18 and TRBJ2-5): NAGVMQNPRHLVRRRGQEARLRCSPMKGHSHVYWYRQLPEEGLKFMVYLQKENIIDESGMPKERFSAEFPKEGPSILRIQQVVRGDSAAYFCASSEIKGLAGGETQYFGPGTRLLVL.

The V gene is TRBV6-5, the J gene TRBJ2-7, with 10 bases aligning to TRBD1. The CDR3 spans 15 residues. The germline gives CDR1 MNHEY, CDR2 SVGAGI. Losses at the gene ends were 8 bases for V and 4 bases for J; bases not matched to a gene: 11. The CDR3 DNA reads as TGTGCCAGCGTCAGCGGGGACAGGGGTTCTTACGAGCAGTACTTC. Translation gives CASVSGDRGSYEQYF.

The chain combines TRBV6-5 with TRBJ2-3; 7 positions agree with TRBD2. The CDR3 spans 14 residues. Germline CDR1 and CDR2: MNHEY and SVGAGI. Trimming cost V 6 bases and J 9 bases; bases outside gene matches: 12. In nucleotides, the CDR3 is TGTGCCAGCAGGATGACGTCCGGGGGGACGACGCAGTATTTT. Translated, it gives CASRMTSGGTTQYF.

CDR3 sequence: CASISGSYNEQFF. The DNA for the CDR3 is TGTGCCAGTATTAGCGGGTCCTACAATGAGCAGTTCTTC. V usage is TRBV19 and J usage is TRBJ2-1, with 7 bases fitting TRBD2. Germline CDR1 is LNHDA and CDR2 is SQIVND (reference sequence). CDR3 length: 13 residues. After removal of 7 bases from V and 1 base from J, the junction contained 1 base not matched to a gene.

The chain has TRBV4-2 and TRBJ2-7, with D maybe TRBD2 (6 bases). This CDR3 contains 17 residues. The V end lost 0 bases, the J end lost 3 bases, and 18 bases lay between the germline ends. Germline loops: CDR1 LGHNA, CDR2 YNFKEQ. This CDR3 reads CASSQDPQTSHSYEQYF. The CDR3 coding sequence is TGTGCCAGCAGCCAAGATCCCCAAACTAGCCACAGCTACGAGCAGTACTTC.

The chain couples TRBV4-1 to TRBJ1-3; TRBD1 matches at 9 bases. V lost 5 bases, J lost 7 bases, and 9 bases stayed unmatched. Germline V lookup: CDR1 MGHRA, CDR2 YSYEKL. The CDR3 extends over 15 amino acids. CDR3 DNA sequence: TGCGCCAGCAGCTCAGGACAGGGGTTGGGGAACACCATATATTTT. Residues: CASSSGQGLGNTIYF.

The chain couples TRBV19 to TRBJ2-5, with TRBD2 identical over 12 bases. Per germline, CDR1 LNHDA and CDR2 SQIVND (reference sequence). The CDR3 runs 18 residues. J was trimmed by 2 bases and V by 5 bases; bases with no gene match: 12. CDR3 in amino acids: CASSPHAGTSGYQETQYF. The CDR3 coding sequence is TGTGCCAGTAGTCCCCACGCCGGGACTAGCGGGTATCAAGAGACCCAGTACTTC.

This chain joins TRBV5-1 and TRBJ1-2, with 8 bases matching TRBD1. This CDR3 is 15 amino acids long. The ends lost 0 bases at V and 3 bases at J; junction bases unmatched: 4. Looked up from germline, CDR1 is SGHRS and CDR2 is YFSETQ. CDR3 region: CASSLGQTGDYGYTF. The CDR3, as DNA: TGCGCCAGCAGCTTGGGACAGACAGGGGACTATGGCTACACCTTC.

The chain links TRBV3-1 (or the pseudogene TRBV3-2) to TRBJ2-7; TRBD2 agrees at 9 bases. Per germline, CDR1 LGHDT and CDR2 YNNKEL (reference sequence). The CDR3 is 16 amino acids. J lost 3 bases, V lost 0 bases, and 6 bases had no gene match. In DNA form, the CDR3 reads TGTGCCAGCAGCCAAGATGGGAGCGGGAGGCTCTACGAGCAGTACTTC. It encodes CASSQDGSGRLYEQYF.

The rearrangement uses TRBV23-1 and TRBJ2-7, with no clear D. TRBV23-1 is known as an ORF, though its function is uncertain. The CDR3 has 14 amino acids. Trimming took off 7 bases at V and 2 bases at J, with 15 bases between the two ends. The chain's CDR3 is CASKPLKSTYEQYF. CDR3 in DNA: TGCGCCAGCAAACCCCTTAAAAGCACCTACGAGCAGTACTTC.

In this sample, this clone turned up a few times. This chain connects TRBV6-5 to TRBJ1-2; no clear D. This CDR3 has 13 residues. The germline V gene encodes CDR1 MNHEY and CDR2 SVGAGI. Deletions cut 2 bases from V and 2 bases from J, with 6 bases between. The CDR3 spells CASSYDLNYGYTF. For the CDR3, the DNA is TGTGCCAGCAGTTACGACTTGAACTATGGCTACACCTTC.

The genes are TRBV2 and TRBJ2-1; weak D call: TRBD1 (5 bases). Germline CDR1 is SNHLY and CDR2 is FYNNEI. There are 12 residues in the CDR3. The V gene lost 6 bases and the J gene lost 7 bases, with 10 bases spanning the gap. This chain's CDR3 is CASRGLRNEQFF. The CDR3 region has the DNA TGTGCCAGCAGGGGGCTTCGGAATGAGCAGTTCTTC.

The chain links TRBV19 to TRBJ2-3; 12 bases map to TRBD2. This CDR3 is built from 16 residues. CDR1 and CDR2 (germline): LNHDA, SQIVND (reference sequence). V was clipped by 4 bases and J by 5 bases; unmatched bases: 7. CDR3 coding DNA: TGTGCCAGTAGTACCCCGACTAGCGGGAGAGAAGATACGCAGTATTTT. It codes for CASSTPTSGREDTQYF.

The chain employs TRBV2 and TRBJ1-2; D is unresolved. The CDR3 consists of 12 residues. Germline assignment: CDR1 SNHLY and CDR2 FYNNEI. V lost 6 bases to trimming and J lost 8 bases, with 13 bases between them. CDR3 in DNA: TGTGCCAGCAGGGAGAGGGCAGACGGCTACACCTTC. The encoded protein is CASRERADGYTF. Combining the CDR3 with reference TRBV2 and TRBJ1-2 gives the whole variable domain EPEVTQTPSHQVTQMGQEVILRCVPISNHLYFYWYRQILGQKVEFLVSFYNNEISEKSEIFDDQFSVERPDGSNFTLKIRSTKLEDSAMYFCASRERADGYTFGSGTRLTVV.

The chain joins TRBV13 to TRBJ2-1, with 9 bases lining up with TRBD1. The V and J ends lost 5 bases and 3 bases, in that order; junction bases with no gene match: 5. There are 15 residues in the CDR3. Germline-derived CDR1 and CDR2 are PRHDT and FYEKMQ (reference sequence). CDR3 in amino acids: CASSPETGGYNEQFF. CDR3 in DNA: TGTGCCAGCAGCCCGGAGACAGGGGGCTACAATGAGCAGTTCTTC.

This chain connects TRBV5-1 to TRBJ1-3; no definite D call. Per germline, CDR1 SGHRS and CDR2 YFSETQ. The germline V and J ends were trimmed by 1 base and 4 bases, with 9 bases remaining between them. CDR3 length: 14 amino acids. For the CDR3, the DNA is TGCGCCAGCAGCTTGACGGGATACGGAAACACCATATATTTT. This codes for CASSLTGYGNTIYF.

Here the CDR3 DNA reads TGTGCCAGCAGTAGGGGGACAGACTTATATAATTCACCCCTCCACTTT. As protein: CASSRGTDLYNSPLHF. The V call is TRBV28, the J call TRBJ1-6; TRBD1 aligns across 7 bases. CDR3 length: 16 residues. Germline V gene sequence: CDR1 MDHEN, CDR2 SYDVKM. After removal of 5 bases from V and 4 bases from J, the junction contained 8 bases not matched to a gene. Based on the CDR3 plus reference TRBV28 and TRBJ1-6, the full variable domain is DVKVTQSSRYLVKRTGEKVFLECVQDMDHENMFWYRQDPGLGLRLIYFSYDVKMKEKGDIPEGYSVSREKKERFSLILESASTNQTSMYLCASSRGTDLYNSPLHFGNGTRLTVT.

V gene TRBV1 combines with J gene TRBJ1-5; the table's D call of TRBD1 was not tested on the DNA. TRBV1 is shown as a pseudogene. This CDR3 has 19 residues. In DNA form, the CDR3 reads TGCACCAGCAGCCAATCTCCGGGACAGGGATTTGGGGAGTGTCAGCCCCAGCATTTT. Translated: CTSSQSPGQGFGECQPQHF.